This is a list of T cell receptor beta chains from one sample in a study of a mutant IDH1 vaccine in newly diagnosed glioma. The antigens these receptors bind are not known. Produced via immunoSEQ multiplex PCR; TCRdb's table is partial and in-frame only. This table has under 45,000 clones, less than 95% appearing once. The material was PBMCs, obtained from a glioma patient whose treatment included an IDH1 peptide vaccine. Every receptor here comes from a man aged 50 or older with glioma. Each CDR3 is given with its conserved first and last residue. A D gene is named only where the DNA matches it firmly. Rows may omit the clone size; those that give it use once, few, many or a size class.

v_gene	j_gene	d_gene	abundance	CDR3nt	CDR3aa
TRBV9	TRBJ1-3	NA	NA	TGTGCCAGCAGCCCCCGGCCCTCGAGCTCTGGAAACACCATATATTTT	CASSPRPSSSGNTIYF
TRBV4-2	TRBJ1-3	TRBD1	NA	TGTGCCAGCAGCCAAGAATCCGGGACAGGCACCCAGCGGGGAAACACCATATATTTT	CASSQESGTGTQRGNTIYF
TRBV10-3	TRBJ1-2	NA	NA	TGTGCCATCAGTGAGTCCACCGAAGCTAACTATGGCTACACCTTC	CAISESTEANYGYTF
TRBV6-5	TRBJ1-2	NA	NA	TGTGCCAGCAGTTACGTCCAGGGCGGTAGCTACACCTTC	CASSYVQGGSYTF
TRBV28	TRBJ1-5	NA	NA	TGTGCCAGCAGTGCCGACAGCAATCAGCCCCAGCATTTT	CASSADSNQPQHF
TRBV5-4	TRBJ2-7	TRBD1	NA	TGTGCCAGCAGCCCTGGGGGACAGGGCACCTACGAGCAGTACTTC	CASSPGGQGTYEQYF
TRBV5-1	TRBJ2-7	NA	NA	TGCGCCAGCAGCTTGGGTGTGGAGGACGAGCAGTACTTC	CASSLGVEDEQYF
TRBV29-1	TRBJ2-7	NA	NA	TGCAGCGCCGCGGCCAGGGACACCTACGAGCAGTACTTC	CSAAARDTYEQYF
TRBV25-1	TRBJ2-5	TRBD1	NA	TGTGCCAGTAGAGGGACAGGGGGACGAGAGACCCAGTACTTC	CASRGTGGRETQYF
TRBV4-2	TRBJ1-4	NA	NA	TGTGCCAGCACCAGAGGGACCGACAGCTTTGAAAAACTGTTTTTT	CASTRGTDSFEKLFF
TRBV27	TRBJ2-2	NA	NA	TGTGCCAGCAGTTTCTCGGTGCGGGGAACCGGGGAGCTGTTTTTT	CASSFSVRGTGELFF
TRBV7-8	TRBJ1-4	NA	NA	TGTGCCAGCAGCTCCACTAGGACCGGGACAACTAATGAAAAACTGTTTTTT	CASSSTRTGTTNEKLFF
TRBV14	TRBJ2-5	TRBD2	NA	TGTGCCAGCAGCCCAAATAGACTAGCGAGAAACCAAGAGACCCAGTACTTC	CASSPNRLARNQETQYF
TRBV15	TRBJ2-7	NA	NA	TGTGCCACCAGCAGAGGCGGGACTCCTGGCGAGCAGTACTTC	CATSRGGTPGEQYF
TRBV4-1	TRBJ2-2	NA	once	TGCGCCAGCAGTGATCCCGGGCGGAACACCGGGGAGCTGTTTTTT	CASSDPGRNTGELFF
TRBV7-9	TRBJ2-1	NA	NA	TGTGCCAGCAGCCCGGGGAGCAATGAGCAGTTCTTC	CASSPGSNEQFF
TRBV20-1	TRBJ2-3	NA	NA	TGCAGTGCTAGGCACGACGATACGCAGTATTTT	CSARHDDTQYF
TRBV11-2	TRBJ2-7	NA	NA	TGTGCCAGCAACGATCAGGGGACAAATTACGAGCAGTACTTC	CASNDQGTNYEQYF
TRBV7-2	TRBJ2-2	NA	once	TGTGCCAGCAGCTTTCAAAACCGCCCGACCGGGGAGCTGTTTTTT	CASSFQNRPTGELFF
TRBV5-6	TRBJ2-7	NA	few	TGTGCCAGCAGCATTACCGGGACGGCGCTCTTGAGGGACGAGCAGTACTTC	CASSITGTALLRDEQYF
TRBV4-1	TRBJ1-6	TRBD1	NA	TGCGCCAGCAGCCACTACCAGGGGGGAAATTCACCCCTCCACTTT	CASSHYQGGNSPLHF
TRBV29-1	TRBJ2-5	NA	NA	TGCAGCGCACCCCTGACGAGGGCTGGGGAGACCCAGTACTTC	CSAPLTRAGETQYF
TRBV2	TRBJ2-4	NA	NA	TGTGCCAGCATGGAAACCAATAGGGCAATAGCCAAAAACATTCAGTACTTC	CASMETNRAIAKNIQYF
TRBV6-1	TRBJ1-2	NA	NA	TGTGCCAGCGCCTGGGAGGGACCCTATGGCTACACCTTC	CASAWEGPYGYTF
TRBV20-1	TRBJ1-2	NA	NA	TGCAGTGCTAGTTACAGGGTCGGCTACACCTTC	CSASYRVGYTF
TRBV2	TRBJ2-7	TRBD1	once	TGTGCCAGCAGTCCAAGCCTGGGACAGTCGGGCGAGCAGTACTTC	CASSPSLGQSGEQYF
TRBV29-1	TRBJ2-2	TRBD1	few	TGCAGCGTTGAGGCCACAGGGGGCGGGAGCACCGGGGAGCTGTTTTTT	CSVEATGGGSTGELFF
TRBV7-2	TRBJ1-2	NA	NA	TGTGCCAGCAGCTCCGCCCCGCTGGACAGAAACTATGGCTACACCTTC	CASSSAPLDRNYGYTF
TRBV14	TRBJ2-5	NA	few	TGTGCCAGCAGCCAAGTTATGGGGCCTCGGGAGACCCAGTACTTC	CASSQVMGPRETQYF
TRBV6-5	TRBJ1-4	NA	NA	TGTGCCAGCAGTTACCGGGCCGCCACTAATGAAAAACTGTTTTTT	CASSYRAATNEKLFF
TRBV19	TRBJ1-1	TRBD1	NA	TGTGCCAGTAACCTAGGGGGCAGTGATGAAGCTTTCTTT	CASNLGGSDEAFF
TRBV5-4	TRBJ1-3	NA	NA	TGTGCCAGCAGCTTGGCCTCAGTAGGAAACACCATATATTTT	CASSLASVGNTIYF
TRBV28	TRBJ1-6	TRBD1	NA	TGTGCCAGCAGCCTACAGGGGCCCGAGAATTCACCCCTCCACTTT	CASSLQGPENSPLHF
TRBV5-1	TRBJ2-1	NA	NA	TGCGCCAGCAGCTTGGCCCGACAGGTAGGCTACAATGAGCAGTTCTTC	CASSLARQVGYNEQFF
TRBV30	TRBJ2-2	NA	once	TGTGCCTGGAGTACAGTACCCGGGGAGCTGTTTTTT	CAWSTVPGELFF
TRBV6-1	TRBJ1-1	NA	NA	TGTGCCAGCAGTGTGGGGGTAGCTTTCTTT	CASSVGVAFF
TRBV25-1	TRBJ1-2	NA	NA	TGTGCCAGCAGTGACCCGGGCAGGAGGGATGGCTACACCTTC	CASSDPGRRDGYTF
TRBV13	TRBJ2-5	NA	NA	TGTGCCAGCAGCCCTGTATCGGCCTGGGGTGAGACCCAGTACTTC	CASSPVSAWGETQYF
TRBV29-1	TRBJ1-2	NA	NA	TGCAGCGTTCCGCTGGCGCCGTCGGGTGGTTATGGCTACACCTTC	CSVPLAPSGGYGYTF
TRBV19	TRBJ2-5	NA	NA	TGTGCCAGTAGTTGGGGGCAGGGTGAAGAGACCCAGTACTTC	CASSWGQGEETQYF
TRBV2	TRBJ2-1	NA	NA	TGTGCCAGCAGTTGGGGAAACAATGAGCAGTTCTTC	CASSWGNNEQFF
TRBV7-9	TRBJ2-1	NA	NA	TGTGCCAGCAGCTTAGAACAGACCCAGTTCTTC	CASSLEQTQFF
TRBV19	TRBJ1-2	NA	NA	TGTGCCAGGATCCCTCAGAGCCCTCGTAACTATGGCTACACCTTC	CARIPQSPRNYGYTF
TRBV2	TRBJ1-5	NA	NA	TGTGCCAGCAGGCCTGACAGTTACAATCAGCCCCAGCATTTT	CASRPDSYNQPQHF
TRBV5-4	TRBJ2-5	TRBD1	NA	TGTGCCAGCAGCCGCGCCAGGGGGCAAAAAGAGACCCAGTACTTC	CASSRARGQKETQYF
TRBV6-6	TRBJ1-5	NA	NA	TGTGCCAGCAGTTCTAGGGGGGAATTGGTCAATCAGCCCCAGCATTTT	CASSSRGELVNQPQHF
TRBV4-1	TRBJ1-2	TRBD1	NA	TGCGCCAGCAGCACCCGGACAGGGAGAGGACTAAACTATGGCTACACCTTC	CASSTRTGRGLNYGYTF